This T cell receptor (beta chain) was found in a study of cytomegalovirus exposure and HLA in healthy donors. With respect to this clone: Its antigen is as yet unknown. The sample contains more than one DNA sequence encoding this CDR3.

Study observations and caveats: Over 15,000 TCR beta sequences were associated with HLA alleles at 0.05 false discovery rate in a later analysis. Testing in vitro showed a few CMV-associated chains specific for CMV antigens. A later analysis linked a missense DCLRE1C variant to TCR beta V- and J-gene trimming.

With 60 Vbeta and 13 Jbeta primers, the PCR was carried out. TCRdb's table, derived via immunoSEQ multiplex PCR, lists solely in-frame clones and lacks some. The sample has approximately 150,000 clones, 65% to 85% seen once. V lost 1 base to trimming and J lost 1 base; unmatched junction nucleotides: 0. CDR1 is GTSNPN and CDR2 is SVGIG in the germline V gene (reference sequence). CDR3 length equals 13 residues. V and J are TRBV30 and TRBJ1-1, with TRBD1 identical over 7 bases. The clonotype comes from a woman aged 18 to 35 in good health and CMV-seronegative. What was sequenced was PBMCs. CDR3 residues: CAWSAGGNTEAFF. The CDR3, as DNA: TGTGCCTGGAGTGCAGGGGGGAACACTGAAGCTTTCTTT.